Given below is one T cell receptor (beta chain) in context. CD8+ and CD4+ T cells from blood underwent TCR beta sequencing, which was carried out in a high-throughput format. This record belongs to a study of CD8 T cells in Susac syndrome. Germline values: CDR1 MGHDK, CDR2 SYGVNS. The CDR3 consists of 16 residues. Trimming removed 4 bases at V and 1 base at J, with 17 bases between. When the RNA was reverse transcribed, random hexamers were used with an input of about 0.5 to 1 ug. TCR beta CDR3 was amplified by immunoSEQ multiplex PCR. This amplification extended across 54 Vbeta and 13 Jbeta segments. In TCRdb, the immunoSEQ multiplex PCR reads were re-called with MiXCR into one record per CDR3 protein. The data show some 400,000 distinct CDR3 sequences, more than 70% seen once.

The chain joins TRBV25-1 to TRBJ2-7, with D unclear. The source of this sequence is a human donor with multiple sclerosis. The sequencing input was CD8+ T cells from PBMCs. CDR3 sequence (DNA): TGTGCCAGCAGTGTAATTGGGATACAGAAGTCCTACGAGCAGTACTTC. It codes for CASSVIGIQKSYEQYF.